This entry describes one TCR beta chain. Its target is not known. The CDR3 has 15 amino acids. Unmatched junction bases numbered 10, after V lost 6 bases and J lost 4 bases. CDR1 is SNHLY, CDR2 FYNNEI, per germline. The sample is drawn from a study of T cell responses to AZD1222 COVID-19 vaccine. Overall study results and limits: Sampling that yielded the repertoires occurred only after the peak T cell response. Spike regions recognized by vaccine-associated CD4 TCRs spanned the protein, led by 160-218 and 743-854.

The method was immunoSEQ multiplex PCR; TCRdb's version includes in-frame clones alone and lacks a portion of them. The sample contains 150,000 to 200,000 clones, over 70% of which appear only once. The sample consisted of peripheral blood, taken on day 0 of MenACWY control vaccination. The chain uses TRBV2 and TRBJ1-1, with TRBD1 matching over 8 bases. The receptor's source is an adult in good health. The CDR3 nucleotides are TGTGCCAGCAGAGTTACGACAGGGGTGGCCACTGAAGCTTTCTTT. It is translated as CASRVTTGVATEAFF. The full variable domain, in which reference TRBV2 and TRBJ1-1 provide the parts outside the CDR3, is EPEVTQTPSHQVTQMGQEVILRCVPISNHLYFYWYRQILGQKVEFLVSFYNNEISEKSEIFDDQFSVERPDGSNFTLKIRSTKLEDSAMYFCASRVTTGVATEAFFGQGTRLTVV.